The 13 T cell receptor beta chains given below trace back to one sample, sequenced in a study of blood T cell repertoires in COVID-19. The table came from immunoSEQ multiplex PCR; TCRdb's copy has only in-frame clones and leaves some out. The repertoire includes some 150,000 clones, around 85% of them detected once, and 0.63% sits in the top ten. Specimen: peripheral blood. The receptors shown here come from a man aged 55 to 70 with COVID-19, enrolled during active disease.

The chain carries TRBV4-3 and TRBJ1-3, with 9 bases aligning to TRBD1. This CDR3 has 17 amino acids. The germline CDR1 and CDR2 sequences are LGHNA and YSLEER. V dropped 2 bases and J dropped 3; count of bases not matched to a gene: 8. In DNA, the CDR3 is TGCGCCAGCAGCCAAACTGGACAGGGGCGAATTGGAAACACCATATATTTT. This sequence encodes CASSQTGQGRIGNTIYF.

The CDR3, as DNA: TGTGCCAGCAGCGAAGGACAGGGGGCAGGATCTGTTACCGGGGAGCTGTTTTTT. Encoded protein: CASSEGQGAGSVTGELFF. The chain employs TRBV11-3 and TRBJ2-2, with 11 bases matching TRBD1. J gave up 5 bases and V 5 bases, and 13 bases lay outside the gene matches. The CDR3 is 18 residues long. CDR1 is SGHNT, CDR2 YENEEA, per germline.

The V call is TRBV7-9, the J call TRBJ2-2, with D possibly being TRBD2 (5 bases). Germline V lookup: CDR1 SEHNR, CDR2 FQNEAQ (reference sequence). This CDR3 contains 13 residues. V lost 5 bases to trimming and J lost 3 bases, with 7 bases between them. The CDR3 loop reads CASSPGDTGELFF. The CDR3 coding sequence is TGTGCCAGCAGCCCCGGGGACACCGGGGAGCTGTTTTTT.

CDR3 coding DNA: TGTGCCAGCAGCGTAGAGCTAGCGCCGACCTACGAGCAGTACTTC. Translating it yields CASSVELAPTYEQYF. This chain connects TRBV9 to TRBJ2-7; tentatively, D is TRBD2 (6 bases). Germline CDR1 SGDLS, CDR2 YYNGEE. CDR3 length equals 15 residues. Trimming left V 0 bases short and J 2 bases short, with 12 bases between.

V usage is TRBV28 and J usage is TRBJ2-5, with D possibly being TRBD2 (6 bases). From germline, CDR1 is MDHEN and CDR2 SYDVKM. V was shortened by 2 bases and J by 4 bases, with 11 bases between the two germline ends. The CDR3 is 14 residues long. The CDR3 here is CASSLKWRGETQYF. The CDR3, as DNA: TGTGCCAGCAGTTTAAAGTGGAGGGGAGAGACCCAGTACTTC.

Turning to this clone: This specimen includes other DNA sequences encoding the same CDR3. This chain connects TRBV5-5 to TRBJ2-1; a possible D gene is TRBD1 (6 bases). Trimming took off 2 bases at V and 0 bases at J, with 9 bases between the two ends. The CDR3 consists of 15 residues. Germline V gene data show CDR1 as SGHKS and CDR2 as YYEKEE (reference sequence). The CDR3 coding sequence is TGTGCCAGCAGCTTCCGGGACAACTCCTACAATGAGCAGTTCTTC. Residues: CASSFRDNSYNEQFF.

V and J are TRBV7-9 and TRBJ1-6, with a weak D call TRBD1 (6 bases). The CDR3 is 15 residues long. The V end lost 5 bases, the J end lost 10 bases, and 18 bases lay between the germline ends. Germline lookup yields CDR1 SEHNR and CDR2 FQNEAQ (reference sequence). As DNA, the CDR3 is TGTGCCAGCAGCGTCGGACAGTACGTTGGGTCACCCCTCCACTTT. Translation: CASSVGQYVGSPLHF.

The J gene is TRBJ2-1, the V gene TRBV6-2 or TRBV6-3; 8 bases align to TRBD1. CDR1 MNHEY and CDR2 SVGEGT come from the germline V gene. The length of the CDR3 is 16 residues. With V trimmed by 1 base and J by 3 bases, 5 bases remained unmatched. CDR3: CASSYFLTGGYNEQFF. CDR3 DNA sequence: TGTGCCAGCAGTTACTTCCTCACAGGGGGCTACAATGAGCAGTTCTTC.

This chain joins TRBV29-1 and TRBJ1-3; 9 bases fit TRBD1. V shed 3 bases, J shed 0 bases, and the junction held 0 bases outside the gene matches. This CDR3 has 14 residues. CDR1 is SQVTM and CDR2 is ANQGSEA in the germline V gene. This CDR3 reads CSVETGGSGNTIYF. The CDR3 DNA sequence: TGCAGCGTTGAGACAGGGGGCTCTGGAAACACCATATATTTT.

The V and J genes are TRBV7-2 and TRBJ1-2; 7 bases map to TRBD1. This CDR3 comprises 17 residues. The V and J ends lost 1 base and 4 bases, in that order; junction bases with no gene match: 12. The germline V gene has CDR1 SGHTA and CDR2 FQGNSA. The CDR3 DNA is TGTGCCAGCAGCTTAGGACAGGGTTGGACAACCAGCTATGGCTACACCTTC. This sequence encodes CASSLGQGWTTSYGYTF. The full variable domain, rest sourced from reference TRBV7-2 and TRBJ1-2, is GAGVSQSPSNKVTEKGKDVELRCDPISGHTALYWYRQSLGQGLEFLIYFQGNSAPDKSGLPSDRFSAERTGGSVSTLTIQRTQQEDSAVYLCASSLGQGWTTSYGYTFGSGTRLTVV.

The sample holds one count of this clone. The rearrangement uses TRBV6-5 and TRBJ2-2; D not certain. The CDR3 totals 13 residues. V lost 2 bases and J lost 5, with 6 bases in between. Germline CDR1 MNHEY, CDR2 SVGAGI. CDR3 protein: CASSYDGTGELFF. In nucleotides, the CDR3 is TGTGCCAGCAGTTACGACGGGACCGGGGAGCTGTTTTTT.

This chain links TRBV6-5 with TRBJ2-5, with 10 bases aligning to TRBD2. CDR1 and CDR2 (germline): MNHEY, SVGAGI. CDR3 length: 16 amino acids. V was pared by 2 bases and J by 2 bases, with 5 bases of the junction left unmatched. DNA of the CDR3: TGTGCCAGCAGTTACGCTAGCGGGGGCCCTCAAGAGACCCAGTACTTC. This sequence encodes CASSYASGGPQETQYF.

The V and J genes are TRBV12-3 or TRBV12-4 and TRBJ1-1; no reliable D call. The ends were cut back, 6 bases at V and 5 bases at J, with 10 bases in the middle. CDR3 length equals 12 residues. The CDR3 spells CASRDPGTEAFF. Written as DNA, the CDR3 is TGTGCCAGCAGGGATCCGGGGACTGAAGCTTTCTTT.